This T cell receptor (beta chain) was sequenced in a study of T-cell memory formation after mild COVID-19. Study-level background: TCR clusters mostly belonged to single donors. The study, taken as a whole, reports: The study found contracting CD4+ clones mainly in CM and EM and contracting CD8+ clones in EMRA. Still unconfirmed is whether the second-wave clones peaking on day 37 recognized SARS-CoV-2.

TCRdb redid the calling of the 5' RACE reads with MiXCR, one entry per CDR3 protein. The table records roughly 180,000 distinct CDR3 sequences, roughly 20% of them present only once. The table lists this clonotype with a few counts. Its matching antigen is unknown. After removal of 4 bases from V and 2 bases from J, the junction contained 13 bases not matched to a gene. CDR1 is SGHTA and CDR2 is FQGTGA in the germline V gene. CDR3 size: 19 residues. Sequenced: PBMCs or a T cell subset sorted from them (not recorded which). This receptor was taken from a man aged 18 to 35 who had mild COVID-19 (a few samples of this study predate the infection). Cell type and time point are not known. The J gene is TRBJ1-5, the V gene TRBV7-3, with 11 bases aligning to TRBD1. CDR3 DNA sequence: TGTGCCAGCAGCTCTTTCCCCGGGACAGGGGGAGTTGGCAATCAGCCCCAGCATTTT. Encoded protein: CASSSFPGTGGVGNQPQHF.